This T cell receptor beta chain is drawn from a study of OX40 agonist ivuxolimab in advanced cancers. Collection of blood occurred at baseline, at cycle 4 day 1, and at cycle 7 day 1. Points from the study as a whole: The study found among the lowest clonal expansion in partial responders at 0.1-3.0 mg/kg.

Germline V gene sequence: CDR1 KGHSH, CDR2 LQKENI. The CDR3 sequence is 10 residues long. Trimming took 8 bases from V and 2 from J, leaving 4 bases between them. In the case of this clone: Its antigen is currently unknown.

The repertoire was sequenced with immunoSEQ multiplex PCR; TCRdb's copy has only in-frame clones and lacks some. Altogether around 45,000 clones are present, around 84% being singletons, with the ten largest covering roughly 2.6%. The chain uses TRBV18 and TRBJ2-7; D is unclear. This sequence originates from an adult with an advanced solid tumor such as melanoma, head and neck, liver or kidney cancer. The sequencing used CD4+ or CD8+ T cells sorted from blood, collected in a trial of the OX40 agonist ivuxolimab. The CDR3 region is CASRPYEQYF. CDR3 sequence (DNA): TGTGCCAGCCGTCCCTACGAGCAGTACTTC.